Only a few counts were recorded for the clone carrying this TCR beta chain. Its antigen is unknown. Primed by a sample-barcoded 5' primer and a J-beta primer mix, a second PCR proceeded for roughly 6 to 12 cycles. TCRdb processed the 5' RACE reads anew with MiXCR; each CDR3 protein has one entry. The sample has 1.6 million or so distinct CDR3 sequences, around 36% seen once. This entry comes from a study of blood T cells in healthy people across ages. The study's findings and limits: With age, beta diversity per million T cells declined roughly linearly, significantly by 40.

Every donor gave 9 to 10 milliliters of peripheral blood. CDR3 length: 12 residues. Trimming shortened V by 6 bases and J by 10 bases, and 10 bases separated the two germline ends. Material for sequencing was blood. The V gene is TRBV12-3 or TRBV12-4, the J gene TRBJ1-6, with D unresolved. The receptor comes from a woman in her twenties or thirties in good health. For the CDR3, the DNA is TGTGCCAGCAGCCTTCGGACGTCACCCCTCCACTTT. Protein sequence: CASSLRTSPLHF.